What follows are 13 T cell receptor beta chains derived from one specimen sequenced in a study of lymphopenia after photon versus proton radiotherapy. Assay: immunoSEQ multiplex PCR; the TCRdb copy retains only in-frame clones and omits some. This table has 52,000 or so clones, roughly 90% appearing once. The specimen comprised peripheral blood, sampled from a patient treated with photon-based radiotherapy. These receptors all stem from a woman aged 40 to 49 with cholangiocarcinoma.

The J gene is TRBJ1-1, the V gene TRBV6-6; D is uncertain. This CDR3 spans 13 amino acids. V was cut by 7 bases and J by 0 bases, with 9 bases left in between. CDR1 and CDR2 from the germline V gene are MNHNY and SVGAGI (reference sequence). CDR3 nucleotide sequence: TGTGCCAGCAACGGAATGCTGAACACTGAAGCTTTCTTT. Amino acid sequence: CASNGMLNTEAFF.

The gene calls are TRBV5-1 and TRBJ2-5; a possible D gene is TRBD1 (5 bases). The CDR3 has 14 amino acids. CDR1 SGHRS and CDR2 YFSETQ come from the germline V gene. With 0 bases removed from V and 4 bases from J, the gap between germline ends came to 10 bases. The CDR3 nucleotides are TGCGCCAGCAGCTTGGCCGGGCAGGGAGAGACCCAGTACTTC. The encoded protein is CASSLAGQGETQYF. Full variable domain (outside the CDR3, taken from reference TRBV5-1 and TRBJ2-5): KAGVTQTPRYLIKTRGQQVTLSCSPISGHRSVSWYQQTPGQGLQFLFEYFSETQRNKGNFPGRFSGRQFSNSRSEMNVSTLELGDSALYLCASSLAGQGETQYFGPGTRLLVL.

V gene TRBV10-2 combines with J gene TRBJ1-1, with D possibly being TRBD1 (6 bases). Germline V gene data show CDR1 as WSHSY and CDR2 as SAAADI. The V gene lost 8 bases and the J gene lost 3 bases, with 19 bases spanning the gap. The CDR3 covers 15 residues. CDR3 sequence: CASSRGQGPDTEAFF. The CDR3 nucleotides read TGCGCCAGCTCAAGAGGGCAGGGGCCGGACACTGAAGCTTTCTTT.

CDR3 in amino acids: CASSLGNVDSFYEQYF. The CDR3 DNA reads as TGCGCCAGCAGCTTAGGAAATGTGGACAGCTTCTACGAGCAGTACTTC. This chain uses TRBV5-1 with TRBJ2-7; possibly TRBD1 for D (6 bases). This CDR3 region has 16 residues. V was clipped by 2 bases and J by 3 bases, with 18 bases between them. Germline V gene data show CDR1 as SGHRS and CDR2 as YFSETQ.

This chain connects TRBV2 to TRBJ2-7; 8 bases agree with TRBD2. After removal of 4 bases from V and 4 bases from J, the junction contained 9 bases not matched to a gene. The CDR3 has 15 amino acids. Germline loops: CDR1 SNHLY, CDR2 FYNNEI. Written as DNA, the CDR3 is TGTGCCAGCAGTGGCCCCGGGAGGGCCCGGTACGAGCAGTACTTC. This gives the protein CASSGPGRARYEQYF.

V and J are TRBV28 and TRBJ2-5; D may be TRBD2 (5 bases). The CDR3 runs to 14 residues. Looked up from germline, CDR1 is MDHEN and CDR2 is SYDVKM. V lost 6 bases and J 3 bases, leaving 14 bases between the germline ends. CDR3 DNA: TGTGCCAGCAGCCCAGGAGGACTTGAAGAGACCCAGTACTTC. Translated: CASSPGGLEETQYF.

The chain carries TRBV19 and TRBJ2-7; possibly TRBD2 for D (7 bases). The CDR3 spans 16 residues. Germline V gene sequence: CDR1 LNHDA, CDR2 SQIVND (reference sequence). Trimming cost V 5 bases and J 5 bases, with 22 bases left between them. The CDR3 spells CASSAPQGGGVDEQYF. For the CDR3, the DNA is TGTGCCAGTAGTGCCCCACAGGGAGGGGGAGTCGACGAGCAGTACTTC.

The chain is built from TRBV6-5 and TRBJ1-1, with D unresolved. CDR1 and CDR2 from the germline V gene are MNHEY and SVGAGI. The V end lost 8 bases, the J end lost 0 bases, and 16 bases lay between the germline ends. This CDR3 is built from 15 residues. Here the CDR3 reads CASHFSLSMNTEAFF. CDR3 in DNA: TGTGCCAGCCACTTCAGCCTGTCCATGAACACTGAAGCTTTCTTT.

The rearrangement links TRBV14 to TRBJ2-1, with D maybe TRBD2 (6 bases). Trimming cost V 1 base and J 4 bases, with 14 bases left between them. Germline assignment: CDR1 SGHDN and CDR2 FVKESK. The CDR3 contains 16 residues. CDR3: CASSQVVSEGYNEQFF. The CDR3 DNA reads as TGTGCCAGCAGCCAAGTAGTCTCGGAGGGTTACAATGAGCAGTTCTTC. The variable domain in full, with the rest retrieved from reference TRBV14 and TRBJ2-1, is EAGVTQFPSHSVIEKGQTVTLRCDPISGHDNLYWYRRVMGKEIKFLLHFVKESKQDESGMPNNRFLAERTGGTYSTLKVQPAELEDSGVYFCASSQVVSEGYNEQFFGPGTRLTVL.

J is TRBJ2-7 and V is TRBV19; the match to TRBD1 covers 7 bases. The CDR3 is 15 residues long. Unmatched junction bases numbered 7, after V lost 5 bases and J lost 0 bases. Looked up from germline, CDR1 is LNHDA and CDR2 is SQIVND (reference sequence). CDR3 nucleotides: TGTGCCAGTAGTGACCGCAGGGGGAGCTCCTACGAGCAGTACTTC. It yields the protein CASSDRRGSSYEQYF.

This chain joins TRBV19 and TRBJ1-5; D not certain. CDR3 size: 15 residues. Germline V gene sequence: CDR1 LNHDA, CDR2 SQIVND (reference sequence). V was cut by 2 bases and J by 0 bases, with 8 bases left in between. The CDR3 reads CASSIWPSSNQPQHF. CDR3 DNA sequence: TGTGCCAGTAGTATATGGCCCAGTAGCAATCAGCCCCAGCATTTT.

V is TRBV2 and J is TRBJ1-1; D call uncertain. This CDR3 comprises 12 residues. Germline V gene sequence: CDR1 SNHLY, CDR2 FYNNEI. The V and J ends lost 7 bases and 1 base respectively, with 7 bases between them. The CDR3 DNA is TGTGCCAGCATCGGGGAGAACACTGAAGCTTTCTTT. The encoded protein is CASIGENTEAFF. Full variable domain (outside the CDR3, taken from reference TRBV2 and TRBJ1-1): EPEVTQTPSHQVTQMGQEVILRCVPISNHLYFYWYRQILGQKVEFLVSFYNNEISEKSEIFDDQFSVERPDGSNFTLKIRSTKLEDSAMYFCASIGENTEAFFGQGTRLTVV.

V and J are TRBV7-2 and TRBJ1-1; D gene uncertain. Looked up from germline, CDR1 is SGHTA and CDR2 is FQGNSA. The V and J ends lost 0 bases and 0 bases respectively, with 8 bases between them. The CDR3 has 15 residues. DNA of the CDR3: TGTGCCAGCAGCTTAGCTAAAGCAGTGAACACTGAAGCTTTCTTT. Translated, it gives CASSLAKAVNTEAFF.